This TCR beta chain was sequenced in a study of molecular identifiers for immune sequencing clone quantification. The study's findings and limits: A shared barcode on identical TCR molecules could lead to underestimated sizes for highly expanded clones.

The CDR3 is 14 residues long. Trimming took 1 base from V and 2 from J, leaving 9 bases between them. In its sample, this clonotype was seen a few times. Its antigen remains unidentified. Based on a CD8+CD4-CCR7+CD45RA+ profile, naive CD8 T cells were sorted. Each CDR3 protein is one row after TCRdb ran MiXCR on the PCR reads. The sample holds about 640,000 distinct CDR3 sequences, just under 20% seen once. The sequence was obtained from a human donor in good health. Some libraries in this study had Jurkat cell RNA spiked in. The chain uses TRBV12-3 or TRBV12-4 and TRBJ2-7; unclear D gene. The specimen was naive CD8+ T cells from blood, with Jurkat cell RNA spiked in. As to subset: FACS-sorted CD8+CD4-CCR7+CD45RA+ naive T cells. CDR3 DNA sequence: TGTGCCAGCAGTTTAGGGAGTTCTACCTACGAGCAGTACTTC. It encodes CASSLGSSTYEQYF.